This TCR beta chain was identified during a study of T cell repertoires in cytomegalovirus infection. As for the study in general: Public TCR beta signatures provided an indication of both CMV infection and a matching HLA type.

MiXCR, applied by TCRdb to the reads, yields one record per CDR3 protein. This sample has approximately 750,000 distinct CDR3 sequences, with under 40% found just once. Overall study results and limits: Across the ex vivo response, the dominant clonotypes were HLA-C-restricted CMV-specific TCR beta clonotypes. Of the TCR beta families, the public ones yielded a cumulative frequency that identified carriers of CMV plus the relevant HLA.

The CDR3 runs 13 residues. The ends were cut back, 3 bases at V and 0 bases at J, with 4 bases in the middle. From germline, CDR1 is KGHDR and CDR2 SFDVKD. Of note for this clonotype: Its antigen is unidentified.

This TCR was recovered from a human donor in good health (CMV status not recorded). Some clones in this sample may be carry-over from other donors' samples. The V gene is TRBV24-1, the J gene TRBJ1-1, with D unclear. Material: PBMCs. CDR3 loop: CATSDGLNTEAFF. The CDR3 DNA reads TGTGCCACCAGTGATGGGTTGAACACTGAAGCTTTCTTT.